These 23 T cell receptor beta chains originate from one sample sequenced in a study of cytomegalovirus exposure and HLA in healthy donors. Use of 60 Vbeta and 13 Jbeta primers characterized the PCR. Repertoires were generated with immunoSEQ multiplex PCR, while TCRdb's copy carries only in-frame clones and drops some. In the table there are about 190,000 clones, 83% of which are singletons. The sequencing sample was made of PBMCs. All receptors come from a man aged 45-60 years in good health and CMV-seronegative.

The V and J genes are TRBV19 and TRBJ1-3, with 7 bases identical to TRBD1. The length of the CDR3 is 12 residues. The V gene end was trimmed by 10 bases and the J gene end by 4 bases; junction bases not matched to a gene: 4. Germline V gene data show CDR1 as LNHDA and CDR2 as SQIVND (reference sequence). CDR3 DNA: TGTGCCACGGGGACAGAAGGAAACACCATATATTTT. Translation gives CATGTEGNTIYF.

The CDR3 coding sequence is TGTGCCAGCAGCTTGGGACTTCGTACGCAGTATTTT. Its protein product is CASSLGLRTQYF. The J gene is TRBJ2-3, the V gene TRBV5-4; the D is unclear. The CDR3 is made up of 12 amino acids. V was cut by 0 bases and J by 8 bases, with 7 bases left in between. The germline CDR1 and CDR2 sequences are SGHNT and YYREEE (reference sequence).

The V and J genes are TRBV7-2 and TRBJ2-1; 7 bases are shared with TRBD2. This CDR3 is 15 amino acids long. CDR1 and CDR2 (germline): SGHTA, FQGNSA. Losses at the gene ends were 5 bases for V and 7 bases for J; bases not matched to a gene: 11. This CDR3 is CASSPTAGVRNEQFF. As DNA, the CDR3 is TGTGCCAGCAGCCCCACCGCGGGAGTAAGAAATGAGCAGTTCTTC.

The rearrangement links TRBV5-1 to TRBJ1-1; D not resolved. Trimming removed 0 bases at V and 9 bases at J, with 15 bases between. Germline CDR1 reads SGHRS; CDR2 reads YFSETQ. This CDR3 is built from 14 residues. The chain's CDR3 is CASSLVGQERKAFF. The CDR3 DNA is TGCGCCAGCAGCTTGGTGGGTCAGGAAAGAAAAGCTTTCTTT.

V gene TRBV28 combines with J gene TRBJ1-6; D is undetermined. The CDR3 runs to 14 residues. Germline loops: CDR1 MDHEN, CDR2 SYDVKM. V lost 6 bases and J lost 7, with 13 bases in between. CDR3 sequence: CASSKWWRNSPLHF. CDR3 bases: TGTGCCAGCAGCAAGTGGTGGAGGAATTCACCCCTCCACTTT.

This chain joins TRBV27 and TRBJ2-1; 10 positions match TRBD1. CDR1 and CDR2 from the germline V gene are MNHEY and SMNVEV (reference sequence). Trimming removed 6 bases from V and 2 bases from J; junction bases left unmatched: 19. There are 20 residues in the CDR3. CDR3 protein: CASSRRRTGGVDTTYNEQFF. The CDR3 DNA sequence: TGTGCCAGCAGCAGACGACGGACAGGGGGTGTAGATACTACCTACAATGAGCAGTTCTTC.

The chain uses TRBV6-5 and TRBJ2-5, with 11 bases that match TRBD1. Germline CDR1 MNHEY, CDR2 SVGAGI. Losses at the gene ends were 6 bases for V and 5 bases for J; bases not matched to a gene: 5. The CDR3 consists of 14 residues. CDR3 residues: CASRDRGRRETQYF. The CDR3 nucleotides are TGTGCCAGCAGGGACAGGGGGCGACGGGAGACCCAGTACTTC.

This clone was seen more than once but under ten times. The chain has TRBV6-4 and TRBJ1-4, with unresolved D. The CDR3 extends over 19 amino acids. With 0 bases removed from V and 0 bases from J, the gap between germline ends came to 17 bases. Looked up from germline, CDR1 is MRHNA and CDR2 is SNTAGT. This chain's CDR3 is CASSDSRRSSIATNEKLFF. The CDR3, as DNA: TGTGCCAGCAGTGACTCGAGGCGGTCATCGATTGCAACTAATGAAAAACTGTTTTTT.

The V and J genes are TRBV19 and TRBJ2-7; maybe TRBD1 (6 bases). V lost 2 bases and J lost 2, with 13 bases in between. The CDR3 consists of 15 residues. CDR1 is LNHDA, CDR2 SQIVND, per germline (reference sequence). The CDR3 DNA follows: TGTGCCAGTAGTATAAAGTGGGACACCGCCTACGAGCAGTACTTC. Protein: CASSIKWDTAYEQYF.

J is TRBJ2-1 and V is TRBV7-3; TRBD1 matches at 9 bases. V gave up 2 bases and J gave up 3 bases; unmatched junction bases: 5. In germline, CDR1 is SGHTA, CDR2 FQGTGA. The CDR3 extends over 16 amino acids. In DNA form, the CDR3 reads TGTGCCAGCAGCTTATTTGTGACAGGGGGCTACAATGAGCAGTTCTTC. This codes for CASSLFVTGGYNEQFF.

The CDR3 here is CASSTSGGGNSPLHF. CDR3 DNA sequence: TGCGCCAGCAGCACCTCAGGGGGTGGCAATTCACCCCTCCACTTT. The chain couples TRBV5-1 to TRBJ1-6; 7 nucleotides agree with TRBD1. The CDR3 is 15 residues long. CDR1 is SGHRS and CDR2 is YFSETQ in the germline V gene. V trimming: 4 bases; J trimming: 7 bases; junction bases outside the gene matches: 8. Drawing the rest from reference TRBV5-1 and TRBJ1-6, the complete variable domain is KAGVTQTPRYLIKTRGQQVTLSCSPISGHRSVSWYQQTPGQGLQFLFEYFSETQRNKGNFPGRFSGRQFSNSRSEMNVSTLELGDSALYLCASSTSGGGNSPLHFGNGTRLTVT.

The chain joins TRBV30 to TRBJ2-7; TRBD2 is a possible D gene (6 bases). This CDR3 comprises 16 residues. Trimming left V 3 bases short and J 4 bases short, with 22 bases between. The germline V gene encodes CDR1 GTSNPN and CDR2 SVGIG (reference sequence). CDR3 bases: TGTGCCTGGAGGGGAGGAAGAACGGGGACGGGATACGAGCAGTACTTC. It yields the protein CAWRGGRTGTGYEQYF.

The rearrangement links TRBV20-1 to TRBJ1-2; tentative D call: TRBD1 (5 bases). V shed 6 bases and J shed 2 bases, with 7 bases lying between them. This CDR3 is 11 amino acids long. Germline-derived CDR1 and CDR2 are DFQATT and SNEGSKA (reference sequence). The CDR3 bases are TGCAGTGCACAGGAAAACTATGGCTACACCTTC. Protein product: CSAQENYGYTF.

The J gene is TRBJ2-7, the V gene TRBV28; TRBD1 agrees at 8 bases. Germline assignment: CDR1 MDHEN and CDR2 SYDVKM. The CDR3 runs to 15 residues. V shed 4 bases and J 2 bases; nucleotides not matched to a gene: 7. The CDR3 spells CASSSPGQDTYEQYF. CDR3 nucleotide sequence: TGTGCCAGCAGTTCACCGGGACAGGATACCTACGAGCAGTACTTC. Full variable domain (rest looked up from reference TRBV28 and TRBJ2-7): DVKVTQSSRYLVKRTGEKVFLECVQDMDHENMFWYRQDPGLGLRLIYFSYDVKMKEKGDIPEGYSVSREKKERFSLILESASTNQTSMYLCASSSPGQDTYEQYFGPGTRLTVT.

The chain links TRBV7-9 to TRBJ2-5, with D possibly TRBD1 on 6 matching bases. Germline CDR1 SEHNR, CDR2 FQNEAQ (reference sequence). V shed 5 bases and J shed 3 bases, with 13 bases lying between them. This CDR3 has 14 amino acids. In nucleotides, the CDR3 is TGTGCCAGCAGCCCTGGGGGCGAAGAAGAGACCCAGTACTTC. Translated: CASSPGGEEETQYF.

The J gene is TRBJ2-7, the V gene TRBV18; TRBD1 aligns across 9 bases. V trimming: 3 bases; J trimming: 1 base; junction bases outside the gene matches: 4. Germline V gene lookup returns CDR1 KGHSH and CDR2 LQKENI. The CDR3 consists of 15 residues. In DNA, the CDR3 is TGTGCCAGCTCACCGGGGACAGGGCGATCCTACGAGCAGTACTTC. Encoded protein: CASSPGTGRSYEQYF.

Of note for this clone: A junction end diverges from the germline sequence, so it may reflect a read error. V gene TRBV5-1 combines with J gene TRBJ2-2; 7 bases map to TRBD2. In germline, CDR1 is SGHRS, CDR2 YFSETQ. The CDR3 is 12 residues long. CDR3 protein: CASSRGPGGLFF. In DNA form, the CDR3 reads TGCGCCAGCAGTAGAGGGCCGGGGGGGCTGTTTTTT.

The rearrangement links TRBV10-3 to TRBJ1-1; D remains unclear. The germline V and J ends were trimmed by 2 bases and 1 base, with 11 bases remaining between them. The germline V gene has CDR1 ENHRY and CDR2 SYGVKD. This CDR3 region has 15 residues. Written as DNA, the CDR3 is TGTGCCATCAGTGAGCGAGAGGCGCCGAACACTGAAGCTTTCTTT. Translating it yields CAISEREAPNTEAFF.

The rearrangement uses TRBV7-2 and TRBJ2-3; 13 bases line up with TRBD2. The germline gives CDR1 SGHTA, CDR2 FQGNSA. The CDR3 length is 17 residues. V lost 5 bases and J lost 0; bases outside the gene matches: 5. The CDR3 DNA is TGTGCCAGCAGCCCCAGACTAGCGGGGGGTAGCACAGATACGCAGTATTTT. Translated: CASSPRLAGGSTDTQYF.

The chain has TRBV7-6 and TRBJ1-1; D gene unclear. There are 15 residues in the CDR3. Trimming removed 3 bases from V and 1 base from J, with 12 bases in between. CDR1 is SGHVS and CDR2 is FNYEAQ in the germline V gene. CDR3 amino acids: CASSFSYMSNTEAFF. CDR3 nucleotides: TGTGCCAGCAGCTTTTCGTATATGTCGAACACTGAAGCTTTCTTT.

V and J are TRBV6-6 and TRBJ2-1, with D unresolved. Trimming stripped 7 bases from V and 6 bases from J, with 13 bases between. This CDR3 is built from 13 residues. CDR1 and CDR2 from the germline V gene are MNHNY and SVGAGI (reference sequence). DNA of the CDR3: TGTGCCAGCATCGAACGGAGTTTCAATGAGCAGTTCTTC. Translating it yields CASIERSFNEQFF.

The rearrangement joins TRBV5-1 to TRBJ2-1, with 7 bases matching TRBD1. The CDR3 loop spans 14 amino acids. CDR1 and CDR2 from the germline V gene are SGHRS and YFSETQ. After removal of 1 base from V and 12 bases from J, the junction contained 10 bases not matched to a gene. CDR3 coding DNA: TGCGCCAGCAGCTTGCAGGCCGACAGGGAAGCGCAGTTCTTC. Translated: CASSLQADREAQFF.

This chain connects TRBV5-4 to TRBJ2-7, with 7 bases aligning to TRBD2. Germline CDR1 reads SGHNT; CDR2 reads YYREEE (reference sequence). This CDR3 contains 14 residues. V lost 4 bases, J lost 0 bases, and 4 bases stayed unmatched. The CDR3 DNA reads as TGTGCCAGCAGCGCGGGACTAAGCTCCTACGAGCAGTACTTC. This translates into CASSAGLSSYEQYF.